This T cell receptor (beta chain) originates from a study of Ad26.COV2.S vaccination and SARS-CoV-2 variants. Study-level information: Participants got Ad26.COV2.S intramuscularly, once or twice 56 days apart.

As to treatment: roughly 19 received Ad26.COV2.S at low or high dose, single or two shots; a few received placebo; per-sample allocation not given. All samples were drawn on day 63, counting from the first vaccine or placebo injection. With respect to this clone: The antigen is undetermined.

Overall study results and limits: Vaccine recipients showed a spike-specific TCR breadth that was higher than in placebo recipients. Researchers reported similar non-spike TCR breadth in vaccine and placebo recipients.

There are 14 residues in the CDR3. V was cut by 3 bases and J by 3 bases, with 10 bases left in between. Germline V lookup: CDR1 LNHDA, CDR2 SQIVND (reference sequence). Assay: immunoSEQ multiplex PCR; the TCRdb copy retains only in-frame clones and omits some. The sample comprises some 340,000 clones, about 85% of which are singletons, and 2.1% rests with the top ten. This clonotype was sampled from a person between 18 and 59 years old who received the Ad26.COV2.S COVID-19 vaccine or a placebo. Sequences were derived from peripheral blood, sampled in a trial of Ad26.COV2.S vaccine versus placebo. The rearrangement links TRBV19 to TRBJ2-3; D remains unclear. CDR3 sequence: CASSILGQTDTQYF. The CDR3 nucleotides are TGTGCCAGTAGTATTCTAGGGCAGACAGATACGCAGTATTTT.